The clone carrying this TCR beta chain was counted a single time. Its antigen is not known. Every donor provided roughly 10 milliliters of peripheral blood. These data come from a study of blood T cells in healthy people across ages. It was with a sample-barcoded 5' primer and a J-beta primer mix that a second PCR of roughly 6 to 12 cycles was run. Every cDNA molecule bore a tag from a template-switch adaptor containing 12 random nucleotides. TCRdb recomputed calls from the 5' RACE reads with MiXCR, one row per CDR3 protein. The sample contains approximately 800,000 distinct CDR3 sequences, under 80% of which appear only once. The ends were cut back, 6 bases at V and 2 bases at J, with 19 bases in the middle. Germline V gene sequence: CDR1 SGHTA, CDR2 FQGNSA. This CDR3 region has 16 residues. General study findings and limits: TCR beta diversity, measured per million T cells, fell in a roughly linear way with age. CMV status of donors was not determined, possibly confounding expanded clonotype changes.

The genes are TRBV7-2 and TRBJ1-2; no clear D gene. The material sequenced was blood. The clonotype was recovered from a man in his thirties or forties in good health. CDR3: CASRPGNVQRNYGYTF. DNA of the CDR3: TGTGCCAGCAGACCCGGGAACGTACAGCGGAACTATGGCTACACCTTC.